This passage covers 20 T cell receptor beta chains from one sample sequenced in a study of blood T cell repertoires in COVID-19. Sequenced by immunoSEQ multiplex PCR; TCRdb stores in-frame clones only, minus some. This table holds approximately 470,000 clones, approximately 86% found once. The sequencing sample was made of PBMCs or T cells enriched from blood (not recorded which). Source of these receptors: a woman under 30 who had recovered from COVID-19.

V is TRBV5-1 and J is TRBJ1-2, with TRBD1 matching over 8 bases. The CDR3 has 14 residues. V trimming: 4 bases; J trimming: 7 bases; junction bases outside the gene matches: 9. CDR1 and CDR2 from the germline V gene are SGHRS and YFSETQ. The CDR3 here is CASSLPGQGSGYTF. CDR3 DNA sequence: TGCGCCAGCAGCCTACCCGGACAGGGAAGTGGCTACACCTTC.

The rearrangement links TRBV3-1 (or the pseudogene TRBV3-2) to TRBJ2-7; TRBD1 is a possible D gene (6 bases). The V end lost 4 bases, the J end lost 1 base, and 14 bases lay between the germline ends. The germline CDR1 and CDR2 sequences are LGHDT and YNNKEL (reference sequence). There are 15 residues in the CDR3. The CDR3 loop is CASSLSRGTSYEQYF. CDR3 coding DNA: TGTGCCAGCAGCCTTTCCAGGGGAACTTCCTACGAGCAGTACTTC.

The gene calls are TRBV7-9 and TRBJ1-6; D not resolved. Germline CDR1 is SEHNR and CDR2 is FQNEAQ (reference sequence). This CDR3 is 13 amino acids long. V lost 6 bases and J 8 bases, leaving 11 bases between the germline ends. DNA for the CDR3: TGTGCCAGCAGTCCCGTCGGGTATTCACCCCTCCACTTT. Its protein product is CASSPVGYSPLHF.

CDR3 coding DNA: TGTGCCAGTAGTACAAGGACTGATAACTATGGCTACACCTTC. As protein: CASSTRTDNYGYTF. The chain recombines TRBV19 with TRBJ1-2; D call uncertain. Germline CDR1 reads LNHDA; CDR2 reads SQIVND (reference sequence). V lost 4 bases and J 1 base, leaving 10 bases between the germline ends. This CDR3 region has 14 residues.

The rearrangement uses TRBV27 and TRBJ2-1, with D perhaps matching TRBD2 (5 bases). V lost 4 bases, J lost 7 bases, and 11 bases lay in between. Germline lookup yields CDR1 MNHEY and CDR2 SMNVEV (reference sequence). This CDR3 contains 13 residues. CDR3 amino acids: CASSSFGVNEQFF. Here the CDR3 DNA reads TGTGCCAGCAGTTCTTTCGGGGTGAATGAGCAGTTCTTC.

This clone has more than one count but fewer than ten. The chain combines TRBV28 with TRBJ1-5; no clear D. The V gene lost 8 bases and the J gene lost 5 bases, with 10 bases spanning the gap. There are 12 residues in the CDR3. Germline values: CDR1 MDHEN, CDR2 SYDVKM. CDR3 nucleotide sequence: TGTGCCAGCGTTACGGGAGATCAGCCCCAGCATTTT. As protein: CASVTGDQPQHF.

This chain connects TRBV13 to TRBJ2-6; D remains unclear. CDR1 is PRHDT, CDR2 FYEKMQ, per germline (reference sequence). The CDR3 is 15 residues long. The V end was cut by 2 bases, the J end by 2 bases, with 7 bases between. The CDR3 region is CASSLSRTGANVLTF. The CDR3 DNA sequence: TGTGCCAGCAGCTTATCGAGGACTGGGGCCAACGTCCTGACTTTC.

The chain recombines TRBV14 with TRBJ1-1; D uncertain. This CDR3 region has 14 residues. V was cut by 0 bases and J by 0 bases, with 5 bases left in between. Germline assignment: CDR1 SGHDN and CDR2 FVKESK. CDR3 in amino acids: CASSQEQLNTEAFF. The CDR3 coding sequence is TGTGCCAGCAGCCAAGAACAGCTGAACACTGAAGCTTTCTTT.

The chain links TRBV19 to TRBJ1-5; 11 bases align to TRBD1. CDR3 size: 18 residues. From germline, CDR1 is LNHDA and CDR2 SQIVND (reference sequence). Trimming removed 4 bases from V and 3 bases from J; junction bases left unmatched: 11. DNA of the CDR3: TGTGCCAGTAGTACTCCCAAGGACAGGGGGCTCAACAATCAGCCCCAGCATTTT. Its protein is CASSTPKDRGLNNQPQHF.

This chain connects TRBV5-1 to TRBJ2-7; D perhaps matches TRBD2 (6 bases). Germline CDR1 is SGHRS and CDR2 is YFSETQ. Trimming removed 4 bases at V and 4 bases at J, with 15 bases between. The CDR3 covers 14 residues. The CDR3 is CASSGGLVGYEQYF. CDR3 in DNA: TGCGCCAGCAGCGGAGGGCTGGTCGGATACGAGCAGTACTTC.

The chain employs TRBV20-1 and TRBJ2-7; possibly TRBD2 for D (6 bases). Looked up from germline, CDR1 is DFQATT and CDR2 is SNEGSKA (reference sequence). CDR3 size: 15 residues. V was trimmed by 3 bases and J by 4 bases, leaving 19 bases between them. The CDR3 loop reads CSASGGPGTGYEQYF. CDR3 nucleotide sequence: TGCAGTGCTAGTGGGGGACCCGGGACTGGTTACGAGCAGTACTTC.

J is TRBJ2-7 and V is TRBV6-6; 7 bases align to TRBD1. This CDR3 is 16 amino acids long. The germline V gene encodes CDR1 MNHNY and CDR2 SVGAGI (reference sequence). Trimming cost V 6 bases and J 0 bases; bases outside gene matches: 11. The CDR3 DNA reads TGTGCCAGCAGGGACCCGGGACAGATAAGCTCCTACGAGCAGTACTTC. Translation: CASRDPGQISSYEQYF.

The chain uses TRBV18 and TRBJ1-3; perhaps TRBD1 as D (5 bases). Per germline, CDR1 KGHSH and CDR2 LQKENI. The CDR3 has 15 residues. With 2 bases removed from V and 3 bases from J, the gap between germline ends came to 11 bases. The CDR3: CASSPDSDGGNTIYF. The DNA of the CDR3 is TGTGCCAGCTCACCAGACAGTGACGGTGGAAACACCATATATTTT.

The CDR3 here is CASSPQGNTIYF. CDR3 nucleotides: TGTGCCAGCAGTCCACAGGGAAACACCATATATTTT. The genes are TRBV3-1 (or the pseudogene TRBV3-2) and TRBJ1-3; D is unclear. This CDR3 spans 12 amino acids. The V end was cut by 6 bases, the J end by 4 bases, with 7 bases between. CDR1 is LGHDT, CDR2 YNNKEL, per germline (reference sequence).

The V and J genes are TRBV18 and TRBJ2-5, with a possible D match to TRBD1 (5 bases). The CDR3 runs to 17 residues. CDR1 KGHSH and CDR2 LQKENI come from the germline V gene. V lost 6 bases to trimming and J lost 2 bases, with 22 bases between them. The CDR3: CASSRTLREQVQETQYF. CDR3 nucleotides: TGTGCCAGCTCCCGGACCTTACGTGAACAGGTACAAGAGACCCAGTACTTC.

This clone was picked up one time. V usage is TRBV30 and J usage is TRBJ1-1; 12 bases align to TRBD1. Losses at the gene ends were 5 bases for V and 5 bases for J; bases not matched to a gene: 9. The CDR3 length is 15 residues. Germline V CDR1 and CDR2: GTSNPN, SVGIG (reference sequence). CDR3 bases: TGTGCCTGGGGGGACGGGACAGGGGGCAGAACTGAAGCTTTCTTT. Translated: CAWGDGTGGRTEAFF.

This clone was counted a few times. The chain's CDR3 is CASSTRGGNTIYF. The CDR3 bases are TGTGCCAGCAGCACTCGAGGGGGAAACACCATATATTTT. This rearrangement joins TRBV7-2 to TRBJ1-3; D ambiguous. The length of the CDR3 is 13 residues. The V gene's germline CDR1 is SGHTA and CDR2 FQGNSA. Trimming shortened V by 5 bases and J by 4 bases, and 9 bases separated the two germline ends.

The chain has TRBV30 and TRBJ2-5; D remains ambiguous. V was clipped by 4 bases and J by 2 bases, with 8 bases between them. CDR1 is GTSNPN, CDR2 SVGIG, per germline (reference sequence). The CDR3 consists of 12 residues. CDR3 in DNA: TGTGCCTGGACTGACTTACAAGAGACCCAGTACTTC. Its protein is CAWTDLQETQYF.

The rearrangement joins TRBV4-1 to TRBJ1-2; D gene ambiguous. The V and J ends lost 0 bases and 4 bases respectively, with 6 bases between them. Germline CDR1 is MGHRA and CDR2 is YSYEKL. This CDR3 spans 13 amino acids. CDR3: CASSQDRIYGYTF. Written as DNA, the CDR3 is TGCGCCAGCAGCCAAGACAGGATCTATGGCTACACCTTC.

The chain is built from TRBV7-9 and TRBJ2-7; D perhaps matches TRBD2 (5 bases). The CDR3 sequence is 14 residues long. Germline V gene data show CDR1 as SEHNR and CDR2 as FQNEAQ (reference sequence). V lost 7 bases and J 5 bases, leaving 18 bases between the germline ends. The CDR3 bases are TGTGCCAGCATCCACGGAGGAAGGTTTGACGAGCAGTACTTC. It encodes CASIHGGRFDEQYF.